The next 23 T cell receptor beta chains were all read from a single sample in a study of long-term antiretroviral therapy in people with HIV. The libraries were made with immunoSEQ v3.0 at survey level. Assay used: immunoSEQ multiplex PCR; TCRdb lists only in-frame clones, some missing. This sample has under 30,000 clones, with 70% to 85% found just once. The material sequenced was unsorted PBMCs, taken 0.7 years before starting antiretroviral therapy. The receptors were gathered from a man aged 25 to 40 with HIV.

The chain joins TRBV4-3 to TRBJ2-7; D is possibly TRBD1 (6 bases). The CDR3 contains 15 residues. Germline values: CDR1 LGHNA, CDR2 YSLEER. Trimming left V 1 base short and J 2 bases short, with 12 bases between. In nucleotides, the CDR3 is TGCGCCAGCAGCCAAGGAGGGGGAATCGCCTACGAGCAGTACTTC. It is translated as CASSQGGGIAYEQYF.

The chain joins TRBV6-6 to TRBJ2-2; 8 bases fit TRBD2. The junction had 6 bases not matched to a gene; V was cut back by 2 bases and J by 4 bases. Per germline, CDR1 MNHNY and CDR2 SVGAGI (reference sequence). There are 16 residues in the CDR3. The CDR3 spells CASSYGGTRVTGELFF. CDR3 sequence (DNA): TGTGCCAGCAGTTACGGGGGGACTAGGGTCACCGGGGAGCTGTTTTTT.

Only one count was recorded for this clone. The chain employs TRBV30 and TRBJ2-7; 15 bases fit TRBD2. The V segment lost 7 bases and the J segment 0 bases; nucleotides outside the gene matches: 13. This CDR3 region has 18 residues. Germline CDR1 and CDR2: GTSNPN and SVGIG (reference sequence). Written as DNA, the CDR3 is TGTGCCTCCTCGGGGGGACTAGCGGGGGGACTCAGCTCCTACGAGCAGTACTTC. This encodes CASSGGLAGGLSSYEQYF.

V and J are TRBV4-3 and TRBJ1-3; 7 nucleotides agree with TRBD1. From germline, CDR1 is LGHNA and CDR2 YSLEER. The CDR3 runs 15 residues. Trimming took 2 bases from V and 8 from J; bases not matched to a gene: 9. Here the CDR3 DNA reads TGCGCCAGCAGCCAATCGTCACAGGGGAGGGACACCATATATTTT. Protein sequence: CASSQSSQGRDTIYF.

The chain joins TRBV18 to TRBJ1-6; D ambiguous. Germline V lookup: CDR1 KGHSH, CDR2 LQKENI. Trimming removed 2 bases at V and 4 bases at J, with 6 bases between. The CDR3 is 14 residues long. The CDR3 bases are TGTGCCAGCTCACCAGGCCCTTATAATTCACCCCTCCACTTT. Protein: CASSPGPYNSPLHF.

The V call is TRBV9, the J call TRBJ2-3; 8 bases are a match to TRBD2. The CDR3 covers 17 residues. J was trimmed by 5 bases and V by 0 bases; bases with no gene match: 11. Germline CDR1 is SGDLS and CDR2 is YYNGEE. The CDR3 loop reads CASSVGPSGGGGDTQYF. For the CDR3, the DNA is TGTGCCAGCAGCGTAGGCCCAAGCGGGGGAGGAGGAGATACGCAGTATTTT.

The rearrangement joins TRBV21-1 to TRBJ1-5. TRBV21-1 is a recognized pseudogene. This CDR3 is 18 amino acids long. CDR3 residues: CASSKRGSRPYSNQPQHF. The CDR3 nucleotides read TGTGCCAGCAGCAAACGTGGCAGCCGGCCTTATAGCAATCAGCCCCAGCATTTT.

The chain carries TRBV5-1 and TRBJ2-3; 13 bases line up with TRBD2. Germline V gene lookup returns CDR1 SGHRS and CDR2 YFSETQ. J gave up 5 bases and V 1 base, and 4 bases lay outside the gene matches. CDR3 length equals 16 residues. The CDR3 DNA reads TGCGCCAGCAGCTTGTCAACTAGCGGGAGGGAAGATACGCAGTATTTT. It codes for CASSLSTSGREDTQYF. The entire variable domain, with the rest obtained from reference TRBV5-1 and TRBJ2-3, is as follows: KAGVTQTPRYLIKTRGQQVTLSCSPISGHRSVSWYQQTPGQGLQFLFEYFSETQRNKGNFPGRFSGRQFSNSRSEMNVSTLELGDSALYLCASSLSTSGREDTQYFGPGTRLTVL.

The J gene is TRBJ1-2, the V gene TRBV10-1; D not certain. Looked up from germline, CDR1 is WNHNN and CDR2 is SYGVQD (reference sequence). V shed 7 bases and J shed 3 bases, with 15 bases lying between them. There are 14 residues in the CDR3. The CDR3: CASTPGRSDYGYTF. DNA of the CDR3: TGCGCCAGCACCCCCGGTCGGAGCGACTATGGCTACACCTTC.

V and J are TRBV27 and TRBJ2-2; D is undetermined. CDR1 is MNHEY and CDR2 is SMNVEV in the germline V gene (reference sequence). The CDR3 runs 14 residues. The V gene lost 7 bases and the J gene lost 0 bases, with 9 bases spanning the gap. This CDR3 is CASKRLANTGELFF. The CDR3 DNA reads as TGTGCCAGCAAGAGGCTCGCGAACACCGGGGAGCTGTTTTTT.

The rearrangement joins TRBV14 to TRBJ2-1; TRBD1 is a possible D gene (6 bases). The V and J ends lost 5 bases and 6 bases respectively, with 11 bases between them. This CDR3 is built from 13 residues. Germline V gene lookup returns CDR1 SGHDN and CDR2 FVKESK. The CDR3 sequence is CASSVGQPNEQFF. In DNA form, the CDR3 reads TGTGCCAGCAGCGTCGGACAGCCCAATGAGCAGTTCTTC.

J is TRBJ2-5 and V is TRBV5-1; the D is unclear. Per the germline V gene, CDR1 is SGHRS and CDR2 is YFSETQ. The ends were cut back, 0 bases at V and 5 bases at J, with 14 bases in the middle. This CDR3 comprises 15 residues. The chain's CDR3 is CASSLAAAFLETQYF. For the CDR3, the DNA is TGCGCCAGCAGCTTGGCGGCTGCGTTTCTGGAGACCCAGTACTTC. Looking up the rest from reference TRBV5-1 and TRBJ2-5 gives the full variable domain: KAGVTQTPRYLIKTRGQQVTLSCSPISGHRSVSWYQQTPGQGLQFLFEYFSETQRNKGNFPGRFSGRQFSNSRSEMNVSTLELGDSALYLCASSLAAAFLETQYFGPGTRLLVL.

In this sample, this clone turned up a few times. The CDR3 protein is CASSLGQQETQYF. In DNA form, the CDR3 reads TGTGCCAGCAGCTTGGGGCAGCAAGAGACCCAGTACTTC. The chain employs TRBV5-4 and TRBJ2-5; D uncertain. The ends were cut back, 0 bases at V and 2 bases at J, with 5 bases in the middle. From germline, CDR1 is SGHNT and CDR2 YYREEE (reference sequence). The CDR3 consists of 13 residues.

This clone was seen only a few times. The rearrangement uses TRBV9 and TRBJ2-1; 7 nucleotides match TRBD1. Germline assignment: CDR1 SGDLS and CDR2 YYNGEE. The CDR3 has 15 amino acids. After removal of 4 bases from V and 2 bases from J, the junction contained 6 bases not matched to a gene. Here the CDR3 reads CASSPNQGAYNEQFF. CDR3 nucleotide sequence: TGTGCCAGCAGCCCGAACCAGGGGGCCTACAATGAGCAGTTCTTC.

The V gene is TRBV28, the J gene TRBJ2-7, with a weak D call TRBD1 (5 bases). The CDR3 is made up of 14 amino acids. V was trimmed by 1 base and J by 5 bases, leaving 12 bases between them. Per germline, CDR1 MDHEN and CDR2 SYDVKM. CDR3 loop: CASSLSPGPDEQYF. The CDR3 DNA sequence: TGTGCCAGCAGTTTATCCCCAGGGCCAGACGAGCAGTACTTC.

J is TRBJ2-1 and V is TRBV7-9; no clear D. Germline CDR1 reads SEHNR; CDR2 reads FQNEAQ (reference sequence). CDR3 size: 11 residues. V was cut by 5 bases and J by 3 bases, with 2 bases left in between. Here the CDR3 reads CASSVYNEQFF. CDR3 coding DNA: TGTGCCAGCAGCGTCTACAATGAGCAGTTCTTC.

This sequence joins TRBV25-1 and TRBJ1-6, with 7 bases matching TRBD1. This CDR3 spans 17 amino acids. Trimming at V came to 1 base and at J to 3 bases, leaving 6 bases not matched to a gene. Looked up from germline, CDR1 is MGHDK and CDR2 is SYGVNS. CDR3 loop: CASSESRQGVYNSPLHF. The DNA of the CDR3 is TGTGCCAGCAGTGAATCGAGACAGGGTGTCTATAATTCACCCCTCCACTTT.

J is TRBJ2-7 and V is TRBV6-1, with 10 nucleotides matching TRBD2. This CDR3 comprises 16 residues. The ends lost 2 bases at V and 2 bases at J; junction bases unmatched: 6. Germline values: CDR1 MNHNS, CDR2 SASEGT. Written as DNA, the CDR3 is TGTGCCAGCAGTGAAATAGGCACTAGCGGGGCCTACGAGCAGTACTTC. Its translation: CASSEIGTSGAYEQYF.

This chain uses TRBV4-3 with TRBJ2-3; D not resolved. There are 13 residues in the CDR3. Germline values: CDR1 LGHNA, CDR2 YSLEER. V was cut by 4 bases and J by 5 bases, with 10 bases left in between. As DNA, the CDR3 is TGCGCCAGCAGCCCCCAGGTAGGAGATACGCAGTATTTT. It encodes CASSPQVGDTQYF.

The chain links TRBV28 to TRBJ2-5; perhaps TRBD1 as D (5 bases). CDR1 is MDHEN, CDR2 SYDVKM, per germline. The CDR3 contains 14 residues. Trimming cost V 2 bases and J 4 bases, with 11 bases left between them. CDR3 bases: TGTGCCAGCAGTTTAGGCGGCAGGGCAGAGACCCAGTACTTC. Translating gives CASSLGGRAETQYF.

This clone showed up just once. The V call is TRBV6-1, the J call TRBJ1-1, with D maybe TRBD1 (5 bases). The CDR3 has 15 amino acids. Trimming cost V 6 bases and J 4 bases, with 18 bases left between them. CDR1 is MNHNS and CDR2 is SASEGT in the germline V gene. The CDR3 loop is CASSPPWGGGTEAFF. In DNA, the CDR3 is TGTGCCAGCAGCCCCCCCTGGGGGGGTGGCACTGAAGCTTTCTTT.

The CDR3 coding sequence is TGTGCCAGCAGTTTCCTGACTAGCGGAAATCTTTACAATGAGCAGTTCTTC. Translation gives CASSFLTSGNLYNEQFF. The chain links TRBV27 to TRBJ2-1; the match to TRBD2 covers 9 bases. This CDR3 is 17 amino acids long. From germline, CDR1 is MNHEY and CDR2 SMNVEV (reference sequence). The ends lost 3 bases at V and 4 bases at J; junction bases unmatched: 10.

This chain joins TRBV10-2 and TRBJ2-5; D perhaps matches TRBD2 (5 bases). The CDR3 is 13 amino acids. In germline, CDR1 is WSHSY, CDR2 SAAADI. The germline V and J ends were trimmed by 2 bases and 5 bases, with 9 bases remaining between them. In DNA, the CDR3 is TGCGCCAGCAGTGAGGCTAGCAGGGAGACCCAGTACTTC. Residues: CASSEASRETQYF.